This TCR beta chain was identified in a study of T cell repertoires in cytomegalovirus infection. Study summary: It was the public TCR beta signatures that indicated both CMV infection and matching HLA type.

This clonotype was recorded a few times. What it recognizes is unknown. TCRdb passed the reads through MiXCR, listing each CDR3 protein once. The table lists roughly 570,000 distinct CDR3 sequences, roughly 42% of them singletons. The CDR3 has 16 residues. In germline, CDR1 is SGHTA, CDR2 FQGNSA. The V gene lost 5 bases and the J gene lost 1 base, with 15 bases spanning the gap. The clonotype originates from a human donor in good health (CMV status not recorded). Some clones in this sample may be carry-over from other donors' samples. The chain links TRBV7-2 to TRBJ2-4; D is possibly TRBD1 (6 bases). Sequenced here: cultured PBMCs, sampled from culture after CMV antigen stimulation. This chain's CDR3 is CASSGQHLPAKNIQYF. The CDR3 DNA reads TGTGCCAGCAGCGGACAGCACCTCCCGGCCAAAAACATTCAGTACTTC.